This T cell receptor (beta chain) comes out of a study of blood T cells in healthy people across ages. Alongside a J-beta primer mix, a sample-barcoded 5' primer served in a second PCR lasting roughly 7 to 11 cycles. Tagging of each cDNA molecule was performed by a template-switch adaptor with 12 random nucleotides. TCRdb called the 5' RACE reads again in MiXCR, with one record for every CDR3 protein. The table shows around 2 million distinct CDR3 sequences, with 35% to 50% occurring only once. CDR3 length: 14 residues. V lost 4 bases and J lost 5, with 15 bases in between. CDR1 is SQVTM, CDR2 ANQGSEA, per germline.

This clonotype originated in a human donor in good health. Sample: blood. The chain combines TRBV29-1 with TRBJ1-5; D remains ambiguous. For the CDR3, the DNA is TGCAGCGTTGGGCCGGGCAGCCCGGATCAGCCCCAGCATTTT. Translating gives CSVGPGSPDQPQHF. The full variable domain, completed using reference TRBV29-1 and TRBJ1-5, is SAVISQKPSRDICQRGTSLTIQCQVDSQVTMMFWYRQQPGQSLTLIATANQGSEATYESGFVIDKFPISRPNLTFSTLTVSNMSPEDSSIYLCSVGPGSPDQPQHFGDGTRLSIL.